Given below is one T cell receptor beta chain in context. The data derive from a study of cytomegalovirus exposure and HLA in healthy donors. The V gene's germline CDR1 is GTSNPN and CDR2 SVGIG (reference sequence). Trimming stripped 3 bases from V and 4 bases from J, with 6 bases between. CDR3 length equals 12 residues. Primers: 60 Vbeta forward and 13 Jbeta reverse. The assay was immunoSEQ multiplex PCR, and TCRdb's table has in-frame clones only and misses some. This table has about 150,000 clones, about 84% appearing once. Input material: PBMCs. The V call is TRBV30, the J call TRBJ1-4; no definite D call. The origin of this receptor is a woman aged 40-49 years in good health and CMV-seropositive. In DNA, the CDR3 is TGTGCCTGGAGCCTAAGTAATGAAAAACTGTTTTTT. It encodes CAWSLSNEKLFF.